The rows below give T cell receptor beta chains drawn from one sample of a study of T-cell reconstitution after alpha-beta-depleted transplantation in children. TCRdb re-derived calls from the PCR reads in MiXCR, one entry per CDR3 protein. The table has around 800,000 distinct CDR3 sequences, less than 20% seen once; the top ten hold around 5%. Sequencing was performed on PBMCs, mostly from graft donor cells, taken 360 days after TCRalphabeta/CD19-depleted stem cell transplant. The origin of the receptors is a male patient aged 10 to 17 who had a stem cell transplant for acute lymphoblastic leukemia, so the T cells may come from the graft donor. CDR3s leave out the opening cysteine and the closing phenylalanine or tryptophan. Fields, in order: V gene, CDR3 protein.

V: TRBV12-3/TRBV12-4
CDR3: ASSFPSGRARGELF

V: TRBV25-1
CDR3: ASSHLGSGPENIQY

V: TRBV12-3/TRBV12-4
CDR3: ASSSEAGVNYNEQF

V: TRBV12-3/TRBV12-4
CDR3: ASSARPLTNTGELF

V: TRBV6-5
CDR3: ASSYSIMQGRTEAF

V: TRBV11-3
CDR3: ASSLAGFRETQY

V: TRBV7-3
CDR3: ASSLTGDRIYEQY

V: TRBV24-1
CDR3: ATSDLWDRGIHEQY

V: TRBV3-1
CDR3: ASSQPLGLAGEDTQY

V: TRBV18
CDR3: ASSHLDGTDTQY

V: TRBV7-9
CDR3: ASSLDSTGELF

V: TRBV7-9
CDR3: AGGLAGSGTQY

V: TRBV19
CDR3: ASSISGGPNTEAF

V: TRBV20-1
CDR3: SATVGASDEQY

V: TRBV7-6
CDR3: ASSLIRGPDGYT

V: TRBV3-1
CDR3: ASSHLRASGSYEQY

V: TRBV27
CDR3: ASSLSWDRRGYYNEQF

V: TRBV20-1
CDR3: SAREGGRTTEAF

V: TRBV29-1
CDR3: SVEDRTGYNEQF

V: TRBV5-8
CDR3: ASSFHLGSRWDTQY

V: TRBV29-1
CDR3: SVGTGTEAF

V: TRBV5-1
CDR3: ASSSLSGSPNGELF

V: TRBV28
CDR3: ASSFPMDSLGSPLH

V: TRBV20-1
CDR3: SARTGTGSDEQF

V: TRBV4-1
CDR3: ASSQGDRGGNQPQH

V: TRBV18
CDR3: ASSPLGVSYDRPSTDTQY

V: TRBV5-1
CDR3: ASSLSFGGSTDTQY

V: TRBV7-3
CDR3: ASSLIQRQDTDTQY

V: TRBV5-1
CDR3: ASSLIPRANTEAF

V: TRBV7-7
CDR3: ASSFHSGKCYEQY

V: TRBV5-1
CDR3: ASSLTWTGPEAF

V: TRBV20-1
CDR3: SAQGTGSYEQY

V: TRBV4-2
CDR3: ASRQGTTSTDTQY

V: TRBV20-1
CDR3: SASWDRNQPQH

V: TRBV29-1
CDR3: SVETGTGDYEQY

V: TRBV5-1
CDR3: ASSLGRPSNEQF